This TCR beta chain was sequenced during a study of control samples from healthy donors and cancer patients. V dropped 4 bases and J dropped 3; count of bases not matched to a gene: 15. Germline CDR1 is SGHRS and CDR2 is YFSETQ. CDR3 length equals 18 residues. Sequencing was performed with immunoSEQ multiplex PCR; in TCRdb, only in-frame clones are kept and a portion is missing. The data contain 150,000 to 180,000 clones, approximately 93% of them singletons. The sample taken for sequencing was blood. The gene calls are TRBV5-1 and TRBJ1-2; 10 bases align to TRBD1. The sequence was obtained from a man aged 35 to 55 in good health. In DNA, the CDR3 is TGCGCCAGCAGCCCCTCCGGGACAGGGGCCTATCGACACTATGGCTACACCTTC. Translated: CASSPSGTGAYRHYGYTF.